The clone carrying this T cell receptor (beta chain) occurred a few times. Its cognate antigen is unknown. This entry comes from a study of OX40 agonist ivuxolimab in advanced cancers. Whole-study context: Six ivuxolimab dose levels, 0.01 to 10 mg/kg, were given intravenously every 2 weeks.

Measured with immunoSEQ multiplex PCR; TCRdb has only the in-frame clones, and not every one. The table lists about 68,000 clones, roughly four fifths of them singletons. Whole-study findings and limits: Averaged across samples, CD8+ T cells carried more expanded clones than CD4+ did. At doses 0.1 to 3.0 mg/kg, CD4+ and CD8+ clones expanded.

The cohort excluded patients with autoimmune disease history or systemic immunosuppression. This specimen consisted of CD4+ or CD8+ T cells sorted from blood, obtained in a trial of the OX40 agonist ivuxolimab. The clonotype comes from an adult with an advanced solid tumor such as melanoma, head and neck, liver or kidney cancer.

The CDR3 protein is CASSYSEWVSGFF. In DNA, the CDR3 is TGTGCCAGCAGTTACTCCGAATGGGTTAGCGGTTTCTTC. This chain links TRBV6-6 with TRBJ2-1; TRBD2 is a possible D gene (6 bases). V dropped 0 bases and J dropped 16 bases, with 16 bases sitting between them. There are 13 residues in the CDR3. In germline, CDR1 is MNHNY, CDR2 SVGAGI (reference sequence).